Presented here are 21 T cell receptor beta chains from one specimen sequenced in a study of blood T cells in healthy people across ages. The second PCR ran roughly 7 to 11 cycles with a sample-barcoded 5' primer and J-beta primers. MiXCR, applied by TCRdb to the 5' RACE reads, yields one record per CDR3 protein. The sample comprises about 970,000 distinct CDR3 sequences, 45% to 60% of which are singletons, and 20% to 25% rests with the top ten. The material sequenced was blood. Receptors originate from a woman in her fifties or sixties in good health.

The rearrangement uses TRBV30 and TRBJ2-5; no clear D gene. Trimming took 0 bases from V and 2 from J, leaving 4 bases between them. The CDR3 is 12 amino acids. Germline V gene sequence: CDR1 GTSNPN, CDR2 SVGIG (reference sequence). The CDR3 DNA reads TGTGCCTGGAGTGTACGTCAAGAGACCCAGTACTTC. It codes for CAWSVRQETQYF.

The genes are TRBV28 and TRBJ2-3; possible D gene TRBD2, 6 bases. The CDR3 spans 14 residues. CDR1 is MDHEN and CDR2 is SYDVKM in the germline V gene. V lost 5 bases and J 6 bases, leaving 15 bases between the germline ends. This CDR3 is CASSPPGRGDTQYF. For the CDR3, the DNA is TGTGCCAGCAGTCCTCCTGGCCGGGGGGATACGCAGTATTTT.

In DNA form, the CDR3 reads TGTGCCAGCAGTCCGTGGACGGGCCCGGATCGAGATACGCAGTATTTT. This encodes CASSPWTGPDRDTQYF. The chain couples TRBV7-9 to TRBJ2-3, with D uncertain. Trimming pared 6 bases from V and 5 bases from J, leaving 21 bases between. The CDR3 covers 16 residues. The germline CDR1 and CDR2 sequences are SEHNR and FQNEAQ (reference sequence).

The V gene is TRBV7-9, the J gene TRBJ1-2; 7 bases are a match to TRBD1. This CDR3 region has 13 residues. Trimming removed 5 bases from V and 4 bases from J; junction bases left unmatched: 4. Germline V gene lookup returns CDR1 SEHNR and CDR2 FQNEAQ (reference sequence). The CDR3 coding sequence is TGTGCCAGCAGCCAGGGACAGCTCTATGGCTACACCTTC. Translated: CASSQGQLYGYTF.

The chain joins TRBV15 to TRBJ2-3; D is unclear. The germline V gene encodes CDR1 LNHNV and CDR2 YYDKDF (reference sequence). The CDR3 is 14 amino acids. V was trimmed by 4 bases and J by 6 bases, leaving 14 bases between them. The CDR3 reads CATSTVIEGDTQYF. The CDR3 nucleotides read TGTGCCACCAGCACAGTAATTGAAGGGGATACGCAGTATTTT.

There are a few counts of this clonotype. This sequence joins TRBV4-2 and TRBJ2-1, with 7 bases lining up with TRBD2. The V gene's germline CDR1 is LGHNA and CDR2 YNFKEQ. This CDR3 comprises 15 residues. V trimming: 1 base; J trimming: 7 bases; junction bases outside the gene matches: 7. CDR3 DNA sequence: TGTGCCAGCAGCCAAGTAGGGGAGGGCCGGAATGAGCAGTTCTTC. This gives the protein CASSQVGEGRNEQFF.

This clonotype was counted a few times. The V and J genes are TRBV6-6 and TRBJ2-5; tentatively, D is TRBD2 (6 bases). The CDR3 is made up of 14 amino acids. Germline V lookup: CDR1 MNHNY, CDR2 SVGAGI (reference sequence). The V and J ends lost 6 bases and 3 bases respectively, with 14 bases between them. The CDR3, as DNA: TGTGCCAGCAGCCCCGCAGGGAGGAAAGAGACCCAGTACTTC. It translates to CASSPAGRKETQYF.

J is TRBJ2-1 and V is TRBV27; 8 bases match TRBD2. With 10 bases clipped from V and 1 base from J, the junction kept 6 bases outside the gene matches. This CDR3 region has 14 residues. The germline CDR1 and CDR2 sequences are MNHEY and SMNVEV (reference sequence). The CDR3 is CATRKRESYNEQFF. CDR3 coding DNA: TGTGCCACCCGAAAGCGGGAGTCCTACAATGAGCAGTTCTTC.

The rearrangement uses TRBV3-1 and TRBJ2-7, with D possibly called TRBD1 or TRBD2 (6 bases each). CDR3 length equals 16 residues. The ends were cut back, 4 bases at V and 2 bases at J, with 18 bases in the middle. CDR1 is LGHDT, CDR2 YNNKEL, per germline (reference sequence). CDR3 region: CASSRLGGSGTYEQYF. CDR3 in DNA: TGTGCCAGCAGCCGTTTAGGGGGTAGCGGAACCTACGAGCAGTACTTC.

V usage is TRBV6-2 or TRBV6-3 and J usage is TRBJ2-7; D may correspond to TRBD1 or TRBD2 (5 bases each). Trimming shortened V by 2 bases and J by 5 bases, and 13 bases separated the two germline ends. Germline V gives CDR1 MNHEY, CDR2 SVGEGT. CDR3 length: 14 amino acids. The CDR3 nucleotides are TGTGCCAGCAGTTACCCTGGGACCAGGAACGAGCAGTACTTC. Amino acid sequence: CASSYPGTRNEQYF.

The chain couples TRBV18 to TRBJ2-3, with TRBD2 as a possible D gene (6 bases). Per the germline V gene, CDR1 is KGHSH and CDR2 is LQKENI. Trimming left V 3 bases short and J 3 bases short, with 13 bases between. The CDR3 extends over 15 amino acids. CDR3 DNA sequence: TGTGCCAGCTCACCGGTCGGGGGTCGGACAGATACGCAGTATTTT. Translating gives CASSPVGGRTDTQYF.

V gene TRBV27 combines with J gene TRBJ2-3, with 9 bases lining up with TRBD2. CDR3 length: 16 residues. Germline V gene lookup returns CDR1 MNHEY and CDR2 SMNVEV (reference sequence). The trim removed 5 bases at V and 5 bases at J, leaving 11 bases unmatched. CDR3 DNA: TGTGCCAGCAGTAAGCAACTTAGCGGGAGAAGAGATACGCAGTATTTT. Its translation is CASSKQLSGRRDTQYF.

The CDR3, as DNA: TGCAGTGCTAGATCCCGAGGGGGCGGGCAGTTCTTC. It codes for CSARSRGGGQFF. The rearrangement links TRBV20-1 to TRBJ2-1, with 7 nucleotides matching TRBD1. The CDR3 sequence is 12 residues long. The germline V gene encodes CDR1 DFQATT and CDR2 SNEGSKA (reference sequence). Trimming cost V 2 bases and J 12 bases; bases outside gene matches: 7.

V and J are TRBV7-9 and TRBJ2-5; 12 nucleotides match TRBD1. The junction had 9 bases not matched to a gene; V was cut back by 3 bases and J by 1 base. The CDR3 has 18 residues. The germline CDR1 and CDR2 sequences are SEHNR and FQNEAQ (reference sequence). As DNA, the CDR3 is TGTGCCAGCAGCTTCGGGACAGGGGGCGGTGATTTCCAAGAGACCCAGTACTTC. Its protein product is CASSFGTGGGDFQETQYF.

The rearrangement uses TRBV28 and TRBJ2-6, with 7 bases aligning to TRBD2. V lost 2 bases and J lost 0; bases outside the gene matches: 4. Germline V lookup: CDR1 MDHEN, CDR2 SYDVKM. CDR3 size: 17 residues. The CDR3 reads CASSLIAGLSGANVLTF. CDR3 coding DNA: TGTGCCAGCAGTTTAATAGCGGGCCTCTCTGGGGCCAACGTCCTGACTTTC. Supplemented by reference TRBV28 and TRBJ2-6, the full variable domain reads DVKVTQSSRYLVKRTGEKVFLECVQDMDHENMFWYRQDPGLGLRLIYFSYDVKMKEKGDIPEGYSVSREKKERFSLILESASTNQTSMYLCASSLIAGLSGANVLTFGAGSRLTVL.

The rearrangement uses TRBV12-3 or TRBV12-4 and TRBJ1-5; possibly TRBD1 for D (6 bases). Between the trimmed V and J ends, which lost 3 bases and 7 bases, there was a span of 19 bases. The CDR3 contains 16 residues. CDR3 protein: CASSFLNPGAGQPQHF. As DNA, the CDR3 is TGTGCCAGCAGTTTCCTCAATCCAGGGGCGGGACAGCCCCAGCATTTT.

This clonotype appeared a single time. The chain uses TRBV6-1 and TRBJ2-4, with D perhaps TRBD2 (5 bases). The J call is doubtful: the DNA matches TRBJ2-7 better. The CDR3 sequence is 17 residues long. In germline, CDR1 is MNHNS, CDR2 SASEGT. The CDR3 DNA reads TGTGCCAGCAGCCCCGAGGGTCCTCCCACTTTCGACTACGAGCAGTACTTC. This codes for CASSPEGPPTFDYEQYF.

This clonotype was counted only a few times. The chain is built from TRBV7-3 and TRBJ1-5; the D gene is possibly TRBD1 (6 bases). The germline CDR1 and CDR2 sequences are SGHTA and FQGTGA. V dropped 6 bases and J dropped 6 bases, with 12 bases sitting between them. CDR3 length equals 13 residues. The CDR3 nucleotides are TGTGCCAGCAGACCCGACAGGTCTCAGCCCCAGCATTTT. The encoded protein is CASRPDRSQPQHF.

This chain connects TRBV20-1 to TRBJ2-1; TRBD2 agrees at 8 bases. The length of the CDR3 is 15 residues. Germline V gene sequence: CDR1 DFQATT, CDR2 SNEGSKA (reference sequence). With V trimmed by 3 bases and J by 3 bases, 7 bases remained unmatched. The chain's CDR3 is CSASEREKGYNEQFF. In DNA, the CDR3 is TGCAGTGCTAGCGAGCGGGAGAAGGGCTACAATGAGCAGTTCTTC.

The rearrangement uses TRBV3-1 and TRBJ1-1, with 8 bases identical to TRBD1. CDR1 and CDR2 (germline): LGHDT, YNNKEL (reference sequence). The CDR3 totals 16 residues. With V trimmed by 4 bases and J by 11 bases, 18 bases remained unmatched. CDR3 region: CASSPSNPGGFSSAFF. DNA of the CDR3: TGTGCCAGCAGCCCCAGCAATCCAGGGGGCTTCAGTAGTGCTTTCTTT.

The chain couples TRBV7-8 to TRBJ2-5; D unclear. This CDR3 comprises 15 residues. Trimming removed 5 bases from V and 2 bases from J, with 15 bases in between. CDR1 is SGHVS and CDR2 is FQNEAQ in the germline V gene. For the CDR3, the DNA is TGTGCCAGCAGCCCAAACGTCGGCAGGCAAGAGACCCAGTACTTC. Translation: CASSPNVGRQETQYF.